In this sample, the clone carrying this T cell receptor beta chain turned up many times. What it binds is unknown. The sample originates from a study of T-cell memory formation after mild COVID-19. Study at large: The TCR clusters were mostly specific to one donor.

Sample barcodes and UMIs were carried by the TCR alpha and TCR beta cDNA libraries that 5'RACE generated with constant-segment primers. TCRdb re-analysed the 5' RACE reads in MiXCR, keeping a single row per CDR3 protein. The sample has around 340,000 distinct CDR3 sequences, roughly 13% seen once; the top ten hold roughly 20%. V trimming: 2 bases; J trimming: 2 bases; junction bases outside the gene matches: 1. The CDR3 length is 15 residues. Broader study findings: Clones that contracted from day 15 to 85 were balanced CD4/CD8, while later expanders leaned CD4+. CM and EM subsets held most contracting CD4+ clones; EMRA held CD8+ ones.

The TCR was taken from a man aged 18-30 years who had mild COVID-19 (a few samples of this study predate the infection). Cell type and time point are not known. The sequencing input was PBMCs or a T cell subset sorted from them (not recorded which). The V and J genes are TRBV12-3 or TRBV12-4 and TRBJ1-4, with 8 nucleotides matching TRBD1. CDR3 region: CASSLQGATNEKLFF. For the CDR3, the DNA is TGTGCCAGCAGTTTACAGGGGGCTACTAATGAAAAACTGTTTTTT.